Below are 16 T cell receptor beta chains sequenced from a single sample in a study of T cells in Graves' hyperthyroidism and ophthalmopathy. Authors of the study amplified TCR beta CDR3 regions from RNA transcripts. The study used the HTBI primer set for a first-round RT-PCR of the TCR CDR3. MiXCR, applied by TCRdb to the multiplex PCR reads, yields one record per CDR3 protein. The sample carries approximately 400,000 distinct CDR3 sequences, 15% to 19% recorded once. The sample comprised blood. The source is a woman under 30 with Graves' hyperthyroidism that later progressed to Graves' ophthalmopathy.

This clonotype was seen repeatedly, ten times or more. The CDR3 region has the DNA TGTGCCAGCAGCGTAGATTCCCTGGGGGCTAATGAAAAACTGTTTTTT. It encodes CASSVDSLGANEKLFF. This chain links TRBV9 with TRBJ1-4; maybe TRBD1 (5 bases). V was cut by 0 bases and J by 3 bases, with 12 bases left in between. The length of the CDR3 is 16 residues. Per the germline V gene, CDR1 is SGDLS and CDR2 is YYNGEE.

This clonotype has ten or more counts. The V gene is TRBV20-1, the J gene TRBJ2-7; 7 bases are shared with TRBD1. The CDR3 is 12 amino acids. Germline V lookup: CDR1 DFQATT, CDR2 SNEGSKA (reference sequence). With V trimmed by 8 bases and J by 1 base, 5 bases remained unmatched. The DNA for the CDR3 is TGCAGTACCTTGACAGGGTCCTACGAGCAGTACTTC. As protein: CSTLTGSYEQYF.

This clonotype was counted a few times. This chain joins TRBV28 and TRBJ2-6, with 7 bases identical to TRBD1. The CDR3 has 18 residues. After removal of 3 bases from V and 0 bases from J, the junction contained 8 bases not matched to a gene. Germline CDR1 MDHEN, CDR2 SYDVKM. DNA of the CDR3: TGTGCCAGCAGTTTCGGAGGACAGGCGGTCTCTGGGGCCAACGTCCTGACTTTC. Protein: CASSFGGQAVSGANVLTF.

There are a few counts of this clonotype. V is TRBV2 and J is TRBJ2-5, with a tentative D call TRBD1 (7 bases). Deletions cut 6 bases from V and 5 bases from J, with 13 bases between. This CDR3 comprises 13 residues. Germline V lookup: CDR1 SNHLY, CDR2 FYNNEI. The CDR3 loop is CASREGASETQYF. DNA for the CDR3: TGTGCCAGCAGGGAGGGGGCCAGTGAGACCCAGTACTTC.

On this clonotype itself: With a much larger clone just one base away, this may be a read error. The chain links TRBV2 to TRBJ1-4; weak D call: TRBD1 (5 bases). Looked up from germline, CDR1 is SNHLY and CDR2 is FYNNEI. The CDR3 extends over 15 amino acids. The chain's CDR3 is CTSSEPVQGLGKLFF. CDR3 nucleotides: TGTACCAGCAGTGAACCGGTTCAGGGACTCGGAAAACTGTTTTTT.

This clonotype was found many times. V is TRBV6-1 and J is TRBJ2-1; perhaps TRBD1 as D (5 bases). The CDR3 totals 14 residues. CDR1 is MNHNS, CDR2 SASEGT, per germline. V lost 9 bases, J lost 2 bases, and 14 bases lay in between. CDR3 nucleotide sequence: TGTGCCAGTAACGGCAGGGTTACCTACAATGAGCAGTTCTTC. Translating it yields CASNGRVTYNEQFF.

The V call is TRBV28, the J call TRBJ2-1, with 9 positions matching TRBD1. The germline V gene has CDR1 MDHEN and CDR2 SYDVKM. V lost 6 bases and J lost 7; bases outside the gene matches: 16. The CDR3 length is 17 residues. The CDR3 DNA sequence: TGTGCCAGCAGCACCCGGGACAGGGAGGCGGGGTGGAATGAGCAGTTCTTC. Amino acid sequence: CASSTRDREAGWNEQFF.

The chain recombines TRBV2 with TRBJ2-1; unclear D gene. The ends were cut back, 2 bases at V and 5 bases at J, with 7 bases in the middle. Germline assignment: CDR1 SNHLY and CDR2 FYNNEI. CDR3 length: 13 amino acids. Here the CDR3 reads CASSEQTHNEQFF. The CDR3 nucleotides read TGTGCCAGCAGTGAACAGACACACAATGAGCAGTTCTTC. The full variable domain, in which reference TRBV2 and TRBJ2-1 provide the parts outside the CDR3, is EPEVTQTPSHQVTQMGQEVILRCVPISNHLYFYWYRQILGQKVEFLVSFYNNEISEKSEIFDDQFSVERPDGSNFTLKIRSTKLEDSAMYFCASSEQTHNEQFFGPGTRLTVL.

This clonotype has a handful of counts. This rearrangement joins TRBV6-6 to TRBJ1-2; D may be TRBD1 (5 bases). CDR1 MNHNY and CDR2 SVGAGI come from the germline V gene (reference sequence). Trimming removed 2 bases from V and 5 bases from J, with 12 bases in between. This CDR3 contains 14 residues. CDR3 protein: CASSYRGEEYGYTF. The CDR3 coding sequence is TGTGCCAGCAGTTACAGGGGAGAGGAATATGGCTACACCTTC.

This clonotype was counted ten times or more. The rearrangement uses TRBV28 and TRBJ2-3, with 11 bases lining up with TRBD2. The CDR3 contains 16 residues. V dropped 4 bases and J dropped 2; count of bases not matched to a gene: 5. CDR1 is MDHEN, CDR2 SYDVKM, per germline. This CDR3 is CASSSRTSGPTDTQYF. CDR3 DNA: TGTGCCAGCAGTTCTAGGACTAGCGGGCCCACAGATACGCAGTATTTT.

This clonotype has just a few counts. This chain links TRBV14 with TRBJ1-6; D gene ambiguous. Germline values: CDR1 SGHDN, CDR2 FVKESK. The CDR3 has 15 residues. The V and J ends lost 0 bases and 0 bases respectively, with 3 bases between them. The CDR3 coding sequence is TGTGCCAGCAGCCAAGACAGCTCCTATAATTCACCCCTCCACTTT. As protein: CASSQDSSYNSPLHF.

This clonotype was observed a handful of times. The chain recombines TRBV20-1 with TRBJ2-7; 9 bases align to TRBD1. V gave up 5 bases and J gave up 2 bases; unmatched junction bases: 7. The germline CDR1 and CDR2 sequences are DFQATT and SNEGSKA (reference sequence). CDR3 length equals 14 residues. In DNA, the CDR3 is TGCAGTGCTGCATACCGGGACAGGGCCTACGAGCAGTACTTC. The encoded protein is CSAAYRDRAYEQYF.

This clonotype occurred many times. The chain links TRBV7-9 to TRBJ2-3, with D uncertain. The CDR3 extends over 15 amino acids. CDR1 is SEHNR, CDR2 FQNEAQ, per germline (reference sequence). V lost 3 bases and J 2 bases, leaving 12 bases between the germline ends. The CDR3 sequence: CASSFTTDPTDTQYF. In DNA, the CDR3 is TGTGCCAGCAGCTTTACGACGGACCCCACAGATACGCAGTATTTT.

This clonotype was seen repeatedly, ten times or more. In DNA form, the CDR3 reads TGTGCCAGCAGCCCGGACGGACCCTCTGGAAACACCATATATTTT. Its translation: CASSPDGPSGNTIYF. The chain is built from TRBV11-2 and TRBJ1-3; D remains unclear. Trimming left V 5 bases short and J 0 bases short, with 11 bases between. Germline CDR1 SGHAT, CDR2 FQNNGV. The CDR3 runs to 15 residues. Based on the CDR3 plus reference TRBV11-2 and TRBJ1-3, the full variable domain is EAGVAQSPRYKIIEKRQSVAFWCNPISGHATLYWYQQILGQGPKLLIQFQNNGVVDDSQLPKDRFSAERLKGVDSTLKIQPAKLEDSAVYLCASSPDGPSGNTIYFGEGSWLTVV.

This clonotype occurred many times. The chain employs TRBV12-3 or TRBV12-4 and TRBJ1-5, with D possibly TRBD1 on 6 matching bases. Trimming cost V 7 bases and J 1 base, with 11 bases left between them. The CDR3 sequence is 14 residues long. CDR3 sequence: CASTSTGSNQPQHF. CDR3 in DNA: TGTGCCAGCACTTCCACAGGGAGCAATCAGCCCCAGCATTTT.

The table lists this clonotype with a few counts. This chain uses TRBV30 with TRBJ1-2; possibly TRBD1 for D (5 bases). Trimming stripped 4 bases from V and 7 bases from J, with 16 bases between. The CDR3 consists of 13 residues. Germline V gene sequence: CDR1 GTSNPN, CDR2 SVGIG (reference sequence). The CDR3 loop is CAWTLKAGRGYTF. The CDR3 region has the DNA TGTGCCTGGACCCTCAAGGCGGGACGTGGCTACACCTTC.